A single sample gave rise to the 5 T cell receptor beta chains below, sequenced in a study of T cell responses to AZD1222 COVID-19 vaccine. TCRdb keeps only in-frame clones here, not all; method: immunoSEQ multiplex PCR. In the table there are 200,000 or so clones, about 93% of which are singletons. Sequenced material: peripheral blood, taken 28 days after the second AZD1222 dose. These TCRs come from an adult who received the AZD1222 COVID-19 vaccine.

This chain links TRBV13 with TRBJ2-1, with no clear D. The CDR3 runs 17 residues. Between the trimmed V and J ends, which lost 0 bases and 9 bases, there was a span of 21 bases. Per the germline V gene, CDR1 is PRHDT and CDR2 is FYEKMQ (reference sequence). The CDR3 spells CASSLGPGPPSSLEQFF. In DNA form, the CDR3 reads TGTGCCAGCAGCTTAGGCCCCGGACCCCCATCCTCGCTTGAGCAGTTCTTC.

The chain combines TRBV2 with TRBJ2-7; a possible D gene is TRBD1 (6 bases). CDR3 length equals 15 residues. Looked up from germline, CDR1 is SNHLY and CDR2 is FYNNEI. The V end was cut by 3 bases, the J end by 5 bases, with 17 bases between. CDR3 region: CASSDPGEVKDEQYF. The DNA for the CDR3 is TGTGCCAGCAGTGACCCAGGGGAAGTAAAGGACGAGCAGTACTTC.

This clone was seen only a few times. The chain employs TRBV3-1 (or the pseudogene TRBV3-2) and TRBJ1-1; no reliable D call. The V gene lost 2 bases and the J gene lost 10 bases, with 14 bases spanning the gap. The germline V gene encodes CDR1 LGHDT and CDR2 YNNKEL (reference sequence). CDR3 length: 13 amino acids. Here the CDR3 DNA reads TGTGCCAGCAGCCAACAGGCCCTTGGGGTAGCTTTCTTT. It specifies CASSQQALGVAFF.

This chain connects TRBV2 to TRBJ2-5; 11 positions match TRBD2. The trim removed 7 bases at V and 2 bases at J, leaving 6 bases unmatched. The CDR3 runs to 15 residues. Germline CDR1 reads SNHLY; CDR2 reads FYNNEI. The CDR3 region has the DNA TGTGCCAGCATTAAGACTAGCGGGACGCAAGAGACCCAGTACTTC. Translation gives CASIKTSGTQETQYF.

The gene calls are TRBV2 and TRBJ1-5; a weak D match, TRBD1 (5 bases). In germline, CDR1 is SNHLY, CDR2 FYNNEI. V lost 1 base to trimming and J lost 0 bases, with 16 bases between them. The CDR3 consists of 18 residues. In DNA form, the CDR3 reads TGTGCCAGCAGTGAAGTCCAGGGAAAAAGTCCTAGCAATCAGCCCCAGCATTTT. Translation: CASSEVQGKSPSNQPQHF.